This TCR beta chain stems from a study of beta chain features in type 1 diabetes (dated by TCRdb to the late 2010s). General notes on the study: No differences in mean age, gender distribution, total cell number or subset yield were found between patients and healthy donors. A total of approximately 99,000,000 sorted cells were examined across all samples, and RNA yield correlated strongly with the number of cells per subset. In the study, TCRB repertoires of sorted circulating CD4+ T cell subsets from recently diagnosed type 1 diabetes patients were compared with those of matched healthy donors. Regulatory and stem cell-like memory subsets were isolated from only 8 patients and roughly eight healthy donors, whereas naive and central memory subsets came from all 28 donors. The full study reports these points: In all four CD4+ subsets, TCRB CDR3 length was moderately but significantly shorter in type 1 diabetes patients. Because cDNA was sequenced instead of genomic DNA, highly expressing activated cells could be over-represented, though the groups showed no difference in activation or CD3 levels. The naive, central memory and regulatory TCRB repertoires appeared to resemble one another more closely among patients than among healthy donors. Fewer insertions and more nucleotide deletions at VDJ recombination sites were observed in patients with type 1 diabetes, implying thymic rearrangement abnormalities. Shorter templates might have been favored by PCR, but patient and control samples were amplified and corrected together, so both groups would have been affected equally by any skew. Because small numbers of individuals were included in the HLA sub-analyses, any influence of HLA type on TCRB rearrangement was left unresolved.

A single peripheral blood draw of around 0.11 L on average was collected from each donor into heparinised tubes. Naive, central memory, regulatory and stem cell-like memory CD4+ T cells were sorted on a BD FACSAria II using a panel including CD45RO, CCR7, CD25, CD127, CD95 and CD27. Purity was above 95% for every sorted population. Right away, PBMCs were isolated by Lymphoprep density gradient centrifugation and were stained directly, with no culture step. So that batch effects would be minimized, each experiment stained and sorted samples in pairs, pairing one healthy donor with one patient. The entire isolated RNA was reverse transcribed using the High Capacity cDNA Reverse Transcription Kit, and thus expressed TCRB transcripts were sequenced. Deep immunoSEQ sequencing was performed on naive, central memory and regulatory T cell samples, with an average of about 4 million total reads per sample. After sorted cells were lysed in RLT buffer, RNA was extracted with DNase-treated RNeasy Micro or Mini kits, with the choice depending on cell number. Each cell subset was processed on its own to prevent cross-contamination, while patient and healthy donor samples were processed together. TCRB sequences were amplified from cDNA with the immunoSEQ multiplex PCR, producing 87-bp fragments spanning the CDR3 region. The amplicons were sequenced using the Illumina HiSeq platform. The original pipeline was this. Synthetic template baselines were used to correct PCR bias computationally, reads within Hamming distance 2 were collapsed, and singletons that could not be merged were discarded. Reads were aligned against IMGT so that V, D and J genes, CDR3 length and insertions or deletions at six rearrangement sites could be assigned. Within each subset, clonotype counts were normalized to sorted cell number, and only after that were true diversity and Gini coefficients computed with the tcR R package. Repertoire sharing was quantified using the overlap coefficient calculated on TCRB nucleotide sequences. As a proxy for the pre-selection repertoire, out-of-frame TCRB sequences from naive cells were analyzed. TCRdb mirrors the immuneACCESS table, restricted to in-frame sequences. Some clones are absent from its copies; in checked studies, under half trace to an unresolved V gene, and the reason for the others is unknown. V and J calls and clone size are as listed in that table; D and trimming were resolved from the DNA. Recorded for this sample are about 360,000 clones; 10% to 15% of them occurred a single time. The ten largest make up 0.0095% to 0.013% of the sample.

As encoded in the germline V gene (reference sequence), CDR1 is SEHNR while CDR2 is FQNEAQ. V sheds 6 bases and J sheds 2 bases, leaving 22 bases between their ends. There are 18 amino acids in the CDR3, from cysteine to phenylalanine inclusive. Only the CDR3 portion is preserved as DNA: 54 bases, with reading frame beginning at the first base. Regarding this clone: Its binding antigen is unknown. Nothing much larger sits one base from this clone, and base qualities are not available.

The sequenced sample was naive CD4+ T cells from blood. The cell subset or site tag for this specimen amounts to: true naive CD4+ T cells. This receptor chain uses TRBV7-9 and TRBJ2-2, and the D gene may be TRBD2, 5 bases matching. This receptor was obtained from a woman aged 18-29 years with type 1 diabetes. The CDR3 in this case is CASSPTGNWKLNTGELFF. In nucleotide form, the sequence is TGTGCCAGCAGTCCAACGGGAAACTGGAAATTAAACACCGGGGAGCTGTTTTTT.